This T cell receptor (beta chain) comes out of a study of molecular identifiers for immune sequencing clone quantification. Study-wide points: Barcode-sharing identical TCR molecules could underestimate highly expanded clone sizes.

A word on this clonotype: Its cognate antigen is unknown. A much larger clone is a single base away; this may be a read error.

The CDR3 contains 14 residues. Germline loops: CDR1 SGDLS, CDR2 YYNGEE. Each CDR3 protein is one row after TCRdb ran MiXCR on the PCR reads. The sample includes some 650,000 distinct CDR3 sequences, less than 20% seen only once; the top ten take 0.85%. The chain has TRBV9 and TRBJ1-1; no firm D call. The specimen sequenced was naive CD8+ T cells from blood, with Jurkat cell RNA spiked in. The subset here: FACS-sorted CD8+CD4-CCR7+CD45RA+ naive T cells. The sequence was obtained from a human donor in good health. Some libraries in this study had Jurkat cell RNA spiked in. The CDR3 nucleotides are TGTGTCAGCAGCGTGATAGAGATGAACACTGAAGCTTTCTTT. Its protein product is CVSSVIEMNTEAFF.